One and the same sample provided the 30 T cell receptor beta chains below, sequenced in a study of shared clonotypes between healthy human individuals. Assay: immunoSEQ multiplex PCR; the TCRdb copy retains only in-frame clones and omits some. The profile shows about 800,000 clones, approximately 96% of them singletons. CD45RO-negative CD8 cells positively selected for CCR7 made up the naive population, which excluded terminally differentiated effector memory CD45RA+ cells. Sequenced input: naive CD8+ T cells sorted from blood. Receptor source: a man between 25 and 39 years old in good health.

The chain links TRBV29-1 to TRBJ2-7; the match to TRBD1 covers 7 bases. With 7 bases clipped from V and 3 bases from J, the junction kept 0 bases outside the gene matches. The CDR3 sequence is 10 residues long. CDR1 and CDR2 (germline): SQVTM, ANQGSEA. CDR3 residues: CSAGGYEQYF. CDR3 DNA sequence: TGCAGCGCAGGGGGCTACGAGCAGTACTTC.

The V call is TRBV11-3, the J call TRBJ1-3; TRBD1 is a possible D gene (5 bases). This CDR3 is 14 amino acids long. Germline V gene sequence: CDR1 SGHNT, CDR2 YENEEA. V gave up 4 bases and J gave up 4 bases, with 11 bases separating them. CDR3 residues: CASSYGGFGNTIYF. CDR3 coding DNA: TGTGCCAGCAGCTATGGGGGATTCGGAAACACCATATATTTT.

This clone was detected ten times or more. Other DNA sequences within the sample encode an identical CDR3. The V and J genes are TRBV5-6 and TRBJ2-7; the D is unclear. The germline V gene encodes CDR1 SGHDT and CDR2 YYEEEE. The CDR3 runs to 12 residues. Trimming cost V 3 bases and J 0 bases, with 4 bases left between them. The CDR3 DNA reads TGTGCCAGCAGCTCCGACTCCTACGAGCAGTACTTC. This codes for CASSSDSYEQYF.

The J gene is TRBJ2-7, the V gene TRBV11-2; D gene unclear. This CDR3 region has 14 residues. Germline loops: CDR1 SGHAT, CDR2 FQNNGV. V lost 1 base to trimming and J lost 3 bases, with 10 bases between them. CDR3 DNA: TGTGCCAGCAGCTTAGGTCAACAAAGCTACGAGCAGTACTTC. Amino acids: CASSLGQQSYEQYF.

This clone was counted a single time. The rearrangement uses TRBV6-5 and TRBJ1-1; D remains unclear. This CDR3 has 11 residues. Trimming took 2 bases from V and 8 from J, leaving 6 bases between them. Germline V CDR1 and CDR2: MNHEY, SVGAGI. As DNA, the CDR3 is TGTGCCAGCAGTTACGGTCAGGAAGCTTTCTTT. Its translation is CASSYGQEAFF.

The chain uses TRBV4-1 and TRBJ1-1; D gene unclear. Trimming removed 0 bases from V and 2 bases from J, with 7 bases in between. There are 14 residues in the CDR3. The germline V gene has CDR1 MGHRA and CDR2 YSYEKL. In DNA form, the CDR3 reads TGCGCCAGCAGCCAAGAAAACAGCAACACTGAAGCTTTCTTT. Protein product: CASSQENSNTEAFF.

The chain employs TRBV2 and TRBJ2-1; D might be TRBD2 (5 bases). This CDR3 comprises 13 residues. V was pared by 4 bases and J by 12 bases, with 16 bases between. Germline V CDR1 and CDR2: SNHLY, FYNNEI. Here the CDR3 reads CASSAFPARGQFF. The CDR3 region has the DNA TGTGCCAGCAGTGCTTTCCCCGCACGGGGGCAGTTCTTC.

The chain uses TRBV5-1 and TRBJ2-5; D is possibly TRBD1 or TRBD2 (5 bases each). Germline V gene sequence: CDR1 SGHRS, CDR2 YFSETQ. The CDR3 spans 14 residues. V lost 4 bases and J lost 5, with 15 bases in between. This CDR3 reads CASSPDWGRETQYF. The CDR3 nucleotides read TGCGCCAGCAGCCCGGACTGGGGACGGGAGACCCAGTACTTC.

The chain employs TRBV13 and TRBJ2-3, with D possibly TRBD2 on 6 matching bases. This CDR3 region has 15 residues. V was pared by 5 bases and J by 2 bases, with 14 bases between. The V gene's germline CDR1 is PRHDT and CDR2 FYEKMQ (reference sequence). CDR3 loop: CASSRDGGITDTQYF. The CDR3 bases are TGTGCCAGCAGCCGAGATGGAGGGATCACAGATACGCAGTATTTT.

The chain carries TRBV6-4 and TRBJ2-1; D tentatively reads TRBD1 or TRBD2 (5 bases each). The V gene lost 4 bases and the J gene lost 6 bases, with 13 bases spanning the gap. The CDR3 covers 14 residues. Germline V lookup: CDR1 MRHNA, CDR2 SNTAGT. The CDR3 here is CASSGGPDGNEQFF. The CDR3 DNA sequence: TGTGCCAGCAGTGGGGGACCCGACGGCAATGAGCAGTTCTTC.

The chain employs TRBV7-9 and TRBJ2-7; D is perhaps TRBD1 (5 bases). CDR1 SEHNR and CDR2 FQNEAQ come from the germline V gene (reference sequence). V lost 3 bases and J 3 bases, leaving 9 bases between the germline ends. The CDR3 is 13 amino acids. CDR3: CASSFIQGYEQYF. The CDR3 coding sequence is TGTGCCAGCAGCTTCATCCAGGGCTACGAGCAGTACTTC.

The chain links TRBV6-1 to TRBJ1-5; the D gene is possibly TRBD1 (5 bases). Trimming took 7 bases from V and 3 from J, leaving 13 bases between them. The germline CDR1 and CDR2 sequences are MNHNS and SASEGT. The CDR3 is made up of 14 amino acids. CDR3 sequence: CASTPEGFNQPQHF. The CDR3 coding sequence is TGTGCCAGCACTCCTGAGGGGTTCAATCAGCCCCAGCATTTT.

The gene calls are TRBV27 and TRBJ2-7; maybe TRBD1 (6 bases). V gave up 8 bases and J gave up 5 bases, with 16 bases separating them. The CDR3 runs to 13 residues. CDR1 is MNHEY, CDR2 SMNVEV, per germline (reference sequence). CDR3 region: CASSTQGWHEQYF. The CDR3 bases are TGTGCCAGCTCAACACAGGGTTGGCACGAGCAGTACTTC.

This clone appeared once. J is TRBJ2-7 and V is TRBV7-6, with no clear D. Germline CDR1 is SGHVS and CDR2 is FNYEAQ. The CDR3 spans 14 residues. V shed 4 bases and J shed 2 bases, with 12 bases lying between them. As DNA, the CDR3 is TGTGCCAGCAGCTCCCCCCCTTTTACCTACGAGCAGTACTTC. Translation: CASSSPPFTYEQYF.

J is TRBJ1-4 and V is TRBV11-2; no reliable D call. This CDR3 region has 12 residues. Trimming shortened V by 1 base and J by 8 bases, and 5 bases separated the two germline ends. Looked up from germline, CDR1 is SGHAT and CDR2 is FQNNGV. This CDR3 is CASSLGLEKLFF. In DNA, the CDR3 is TGTGCCAGCAGCTTAGGGTTGGAAAAACTGTTTTTT. The full variable domain, rest sourced from reference TRBV11-2 and TRBJ1-4, is EAGVAQSPRYKIIEKRQSVAFWCNPISGHATLYWYQQILGQGPKLLIQFQNNGVVDDSQLPKDRFSAERLKGVDSTLKIQPAKLEDSAVYLCASSLGLEKLFFGSGTQLSVL.

V usage is TRBV2 and J usage is TRBJ1-5; D remains ambiguous. The germline gives CDR1 SNHLY, CDR2 FYNNEI. This CDR3 is built from 15 residues. V lost 6 bases and J 0 bases, leaving 12 bases between the germline ends. This CDR3 reads CASRRAGYSNQPQHF. The CDR3 nucleotides are TGTGCCAGCAGGAGAGCGGGTTATAGCAATCAGCCCCAGCATTTT.

The chain carries TRBV5-6 and TRBJ2-7; 8 bases fit TRBD2. The CDR3 runs 14 residues. CDR1 SGHDT and CDR2 YYEEEE come from the germline V gene. V lost 6 bases and J lost 0; bases outside the gene matches: 5. In nucleotides, the CDR3 is TGTGCCAGCAATCAGCGGGAGCACTCCTACGAGCAGTACTTC. Encoded protein: CASNQREHSYEQYF. Variable domain in full (rest from reference TRBV5-6 and TRBJ2-7): DAGVTQSPTHLIKTRGQQVTLRCSPKSGHDTVSWYQQALGQGPQFIFQYYEEEERQRGNFPDRFSGHQFPNYSSELNVNALLLGDSALYLCASNQREHSYEQYFGPGTRLTVT.

V and J are TRBV29-1 and TRBJ2-7; 9 bases are a match to TRBD1. Losses at the gene ends were 5 bases for V and 4 bases for J; bases not matched to a gene: 3. CDR1 is SQVTM and CDR2 is ANQGSEA in the germline V gene. The CDR3 spans 12 residues. The CDR3 loop reads CSVKTGGYEQYF. The CDR3 coding sequence is TGCAGCGTTAAGACAGGGGGGTACGAGCAGTACTTC.

The chain has TRBV7-9 and TRBJ1-2; unclear D gene. Germline CDR1 SEHNR, CDR2 FQNEAQ (reference sequence). With 4 bases removed from V and 6 bases from J, the gap between germline ends came to 15 bases. The CDR3 loop spans 14 amino acids. CDR3: CASSSGSLRDGYTF. The CDR3 DNA is TGTGCCAGCAGCTCCGGGTCCCTTAGGGATGGCTACACCTTC.

V gene TRBV7-9 combines with J gene TRBJ1-2, with 8 bases lining up with TRBD1. The CDR3 length is 13 residues. J gave up 4 bases and V 4 bases, and 2 bases lay outside the gene matches. CDR1 SEHNR and CDR2 FQNEAQ come from the germline V gene (reference sequence). CDR3 DNA sequence: TGTGCCAGCAGCTCTGGACAGGGCTATGGCTACACCTTC. It encodes CASSSGQGYGYTF.

The chain uses TRBV7-9 and TRBJ1-2; D remains ambiguous. The V and J ends lost 1 base and 5 bases respectively, with 14 bases between them. This CDR3 contains 15 residues. Germline CDR1 is SEHNR and CDR2 is FQNEAQ (reference sequence). CDR3 nucleotide sequence: TGTGCCAGCAGCTTAGGGCCCAGTCGGAATTATGGCTACACCTTC. Amino acid sequence: CASSLGPSRNYGYTF. Full variable domain (missing parts from reference TRBV7-9 and TRBJ1-2): DTGVSQNPRHKITKRGQNVTFRCDPISEHNRLYWYRQTLGQGPEFLTYFQNEAQLEKSRLLSDRFSAERPKGSFSTLEIQRTEQGDSAMYLCASSLGPSRNYGYTFGSGTRLTVV.

The chain joins TRBV27 to TRBJ2-7; tentative D call: TRBD2 (6 bases). Germline-derived CDR1 and CDR2 are MNHEY and SMNVEV (reference sequence). This CDR3 region has 18 residues. V gave up 4 bases and J gave up 3 bases, with 25 bases separating them. The CDR3 DNA sequence: TGTGCCAGCAGTTCCCCCACCGAATCAGGCGGGGCCAGCTACGAGCAGTACTTC. Its protein product is CASSSPTESGGASYEQYF.

The chain links TRBV5-1 to TRBJ2-3; D possibly corresponds to TRBD1 (5 bases). Trimming stripped 3 bases from V and 1 base from J, with 12 bases between. From germline, CDR1 is SGHRS and CDR2 YFSETQ. The CDR3 covers 15 residues. The chain's CDR3 is CASSSGIAGTDTQYF. CDR3 bases: TGCGCCAGCAGCTCAGGGATTGCGGGCACAGATACGCAGTATTTT.

V usage is TRBV7-2 and J usage is TRBJ1-2; D uncertain. Germline lookup yields CDR1 SGHTA and CDR2 FQGNSA. CDR3 size: 16 residues. The V gene lost 5 bases and the J gene lost 6 bases, with 22 bases spanning the gap. The CDR3: CASSLGSRVMIDGYTF. The CDR3 DNA is TGTGCCAGCAGCCTAGGATCCCGGGTAATGATTGATGGCTACACCTTC.

The chain has TRBV29-1 and TRBJ2-1; possibly TRBD1 or TRBD2 for D (5 bases each). Germline CDR1 reads SQVTM; CDR2 reads ANQGSEA. The CDR3 covers 13 residues. Trimming stripped 7 bases from V and 3 bases from J, with 13 bases between. This CDR3 reads CSGDLTNYNEQFF. DNA of the CDR3: TGCAGCGGGGACCTTACCAACTACAATGAGCAGTTCTTC.

The chain recombines TRBV9 with TRBJ1-1; D gene unclear. V lost 4 bases and J 6 bases, leaving 19 bases between the germline ends. CDR3 length equals 15 residues. Germline V CDR1 and CDR2: SGDLS, YYNGEE. In nucleotides, the CDR3 is TGTGCCAGCAGCCCGAGAGGAGAGGGTAGGTCTGAAGCTTTCTTT. Translating gives CASSPRGEGRSEAFF.

This clone was seen once. This sequence joins TRBV29-1 and TRBJ2-1, with TRBD1 matching 7 bases. Germline loops: CDR1 SQVTM, CDR2 ANQGSEA. The CDR3 has 13 residues. The junction had 5 bases not matched to a gene; V was cut back by 4 bases and J by 5 bases. CDR3 nucleotides: TGCAGCGTTGCGGGGACAGTAAACAATGAGCAGTTCTTC. Translation: CSVAGTVNNEQFF.

The rearrangement uses TRBV27 and TRBJ2-4; D is possibly TRBD1 (5 bases). Trimming removed 2 bases at V and 7 bases at J, with 9 bases between. Per germline, CDR1 MNHEY and CDR2 SMNVEV (reference sequence). This CDR3 comprises 13 residues. DNA for the CDR3: TGTGCCAGCAGTTTAGTGTCAGGGAACATTCAGTACTTC. Protein sequence: CASSLVSGNIQYF.

This clone was detected once. The chain uses TRBV29-1 and TRBJ1-4, with 7 nucleotides matching TRBD1. The CDR3 loop spans 13 amino acids. Per germline, CDR1 SQVTM and CDR2 ANQGSEA. With V trimmed by 5 bases and J by 7 bases, 7 bases remained unmatched. CDR3 region: CSVFDRAGEKLFF. The CDR3 DNA is TGCAGCGTTTTTGACAGGGCGGGTGAAAAACTGTTTTTT.

This chain joins TRBV6-1 and TRBJ1-4, with TRBD1 as a possible D gene (5 bases). V was clipped by 5 bases and J by 5 bases, with 12 bases between them. Germline V gives CDR1 MNHNS, CDR2 SASEGT. This CDR3 comprises 14 residues. CDR3 residues: CASSPGTGNEKLFF. CDR3 coding DNA: TGTGCCAGCAGTCCCGGGACTGGAAATGAAAAACTGTTTTTT.